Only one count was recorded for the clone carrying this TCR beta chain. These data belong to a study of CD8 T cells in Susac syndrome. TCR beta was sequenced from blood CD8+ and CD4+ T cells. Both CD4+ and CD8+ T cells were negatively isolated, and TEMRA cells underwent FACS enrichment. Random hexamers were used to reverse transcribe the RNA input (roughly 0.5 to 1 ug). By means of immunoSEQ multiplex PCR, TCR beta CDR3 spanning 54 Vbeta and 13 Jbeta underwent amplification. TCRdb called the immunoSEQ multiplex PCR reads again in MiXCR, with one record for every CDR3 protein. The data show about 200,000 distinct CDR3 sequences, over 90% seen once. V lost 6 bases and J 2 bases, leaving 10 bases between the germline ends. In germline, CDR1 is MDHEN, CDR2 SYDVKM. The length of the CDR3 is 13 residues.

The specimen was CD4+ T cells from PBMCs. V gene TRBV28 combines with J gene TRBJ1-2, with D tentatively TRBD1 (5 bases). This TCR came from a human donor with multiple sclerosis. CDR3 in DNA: TGTGCCAGCAGATGGGGCAGGAACTATGGCTACACCTTC. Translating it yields CASRWGRNYGYTF.